This entry describes one T cell receptor beta chain. Its antigen is still unknown. The data are from a study of vaccination effects on CD4 cells after COVID-19. Study outcomes and limitations: In people who had recovered, most post-vaccine spike-reactive clones were new vaccine-induced clones.

Germline V gives CDR1 SGHTA, CDR2 FQGTGA. Trimming left V 2 bases short and J 4 bases short, with 14 bases between. This CDR3 spans 15 amino acids. The method was immunoSEQ multiplex PCR; TCRdb's version includes in-frame clones alone and lacks a portion of them. The sample has roughly 25,000 clones; 69% are singletons. Prior to sequencing, the ViraFEST assay stimulated PBMC with viral peptide pools, which expanded the antigen-specific CD4+ T cells. Culture proceeded for more than 8 days, and CD4+ T cells were then isolated. The person was diagnosed with PCR-confirmed SARS-CoV-2 infection between March and December 2020.

This TCR came from a human donor who had a prior SARS-CoV-2 infection. Sequencing was performed on CD4+ T cells from PBMCs cultured with SARS-CoV-2 spike peptides, taken before COVID-19 vaccination. The chain uses TRBV7-3 and TRBJ2-5; D may match TRBD1 or TRBD2 (6 bases each). The CDR3 reads CASSLVGGLGETQYF. The DNA of the CDR3 is TGTGCCAGCAGCTTAGTGGGGGGCTTAGGAGAGACCCAGTACTTC.